Here is one T cell receptor beta chain with its context. Its antigen is unknown. The method was immunoSEQ multiplex PCR; TCRdb's version includes in-frame clones alone and lacks a portion of them. This table holds 110,000 to 150,000 clones, over 90% found once. Trimming removed 6 bases from V and 5 bases from J, with 11 bases in between. This CDR3 has 14 amino acids. CDR1 and CDR2 from the germline V gene are MDHEN and SYDVKM. This record comes from a study of T cell responses to AZD1222 COVID-19 vaccine. Study-level findings and limits: The donors showed a predominance of white British ancestry and of females, with possible underestimation of clonal diversity.

This clonotype originated in an adult in good health. The rearrangement uses TRBV28 and TRBJ1-6; D might be TRBD1 (6 bases). The sample consisted of peripheral blood, taken on day 0 of AZD1222 vaccination. The CDR3 nucleotides read TGTGCCAGCAGGTCCAGGGGCGATAATTCACCCCTCCACTTT. Translated: CASRSRGDNSPLHF.